These 8 T cell receptor beta chains came from one sample sequenced in a study of shared clonotypes between healthy human individuals. Profiling relied on immunoSEQ multiplex PCR, and the TCRdb table lists in-frame clones only, not all of them. The sample has hundreds of thousands of clones, around 96% seen once. CD45RO-negative cells were positively selected for CCR7, leaving out terminally differentiated effector memory CD45RA+ cells. The material sequenced was naive CD8+ T cells sorted from blood. These receptors were taken from a woman aged 25 to 45 in good health.

The J gene is TRBJ1-2, the V gene TRBV25-1, with D perhaps TRBD1 (5 bases). CDR1 MGHDK and CDR2 SYGVNS come from the germline V gene. The CDR3 contains 15 residues. Trimming took 2 bases from V and 6 from J, leaving 16 bases between them. The CDR3 protein is CASSEDWAGLHGYTF. The CDR3 bases are TGTGCCAGCAGTGAAGATTGGGCAGGGCTACATGGCTACACCTTC.

The chain combines TRBV15 with TRBJ1-2, with TRBD1 as a possible D gene (6 bases). CDR1 and CDR2 (germline): LNHNV, YYDKDF (reference sequence). Trimming cost V 0 bases and J 3 bases, with 8 bases left between them. The CDR3 totals 14 residues. CDR3: CATSREQGYYGYTF. As DNA, the CDR3 is TGTGCCACCAGCAGAGAACAGGGCTACTATGGCTACACCTTC.

This chain joins TRBV5-6 and TRBJ2-7, with D perhaps TRBD1 or TRBD2 (5 bases each). V was shortened by 2 bases and J by 2 bases, with 8 bases between the two germline ends. This CDR3 comprises 13 residues. CDR1 is SGHDT and CDR2 is YYEEEE in the germline V gene. The CDR3 loop reads CASSLMGAYEQYF. CDR3 sequence (DNA): TGTGCCAGCAGCTTAATGGGGGCCTACGAGCAGTACTTC.

This chain links TRBV6-1 with TRBJ2-3; D not certain. Trimming stripped 6 bases from V and 2 bases from J, with 15 bases between. Germline V lookup: CDR1 MNHNS, CDR2 SASEGT. CDR3 size: 15 residues. CDR3 amino acids: CASSGGGSYTDTQYF. In DNA form, the CDR3 reads TGTGCCAGCAGCGGCGGCGGTTCTTACACAGATACGCAGTATTTT.

This chain joins TRBV6-6 and TRBJ2-7, with no clear D. Germline CDR1 is MNHNY and CDR2 is SVGAGI (reference sequence). The V gene lost 3 bases and the J gene lost 0 bases, with 9 bases spanning the gap. The CDR3 consists of 14 residues. The CDR3 region is CASSYYGNSYEQYF. CDR3 bases: TGTGCCAGCAGTTATTACGGTAACTCCTACGAGCAGTACTTC.

Notes on this clone: Other DNA sequences within the sample encode an identical CDR3. The chain couples TRBV4-1 to TRBJ1-5; no firm D call. With 0 bases removed from V and 6 bases from J, the gap between germline ends came to 6 bases. This CDR3 spans 13 amino acids. Per germline, CDR1 MGHRA and CDR2 YSYEKL. DNA for the CDR3: TGCGCCAGCAGCCAAGATCCAGGTCAGCCCCAGCATTTT. This codes for CASSQDPGQPQHF.

The genes are TRBV2 and TRBJ2-7; 11 nucleotides line up with TRBD2. Looked up from germline, CDR1 is SNHLY and CDR2 is FYNNEI. Trimming took 1 base from V and 2 from J; bases not matched to a gene: 7. The CDR3 covers 17 residues. CDR3 sequence reads: CASSEVLAGAFPYEQYF. As DNA, the CDR3 is TGTGCCAGCAGTGAAGTACTAGCGGGGGCCTTTCCCTACGAGCAGTACTTC.

This clone was seen only a few times. This sequence joins TRBV27 and TRBJ1-2, with D unclear. This CDR3 region has 13 residues. The V gene's germline CDR1 is MNHEY and CDR2 SMNVEV (reference sequence). V lost 5 bases and J 7 bases, leaving 14 bases between the germline ends. The CDR3 DNA reads as TGTGCCAGCAGTCCCGGCGGAGTGGGTGGCTACACCTTC. Its protein product is CASSPGGVGGYTF.